These 16 T cell receptor beta chains came from one sample sequenced in a study of cytomegalovirus exposure and HLA in healthy donors. The PCR had 60 Vbeta and 13 Jbeta primers. Profiled with immunoSEQ multiplex PCR; TCRdb holds only in-frame clones, not every one. The data show some 130,000 clones, approximately 80% seen once. Sequencing was performed on PBMCs. Receptors originate from a male donor in good health and CMV-seronegative.

The chain has TRBV7-3 and TRBJ2-3; TRBD2 matches at 7 bases. Germline assignment: CDR1 SGHTA and CDR2 FQGTGA. V shed 4 bases, J shed 4 bases, and the junction held 5 bases outside the gene matches. The CDR3 loop spans 14 amino acids. In nucleotides, the CDR3 is TGTGCCAGCAGCTCGATTGGGGGGGCAGATACGCAGTATTTT. It codes for CASSSIGGADTQYF.

The chain has TRBV6-1 and TRBJ1-5, with D possibly TRBD1 on 6 matching bases. This CDR3 is 13 amino acids long. CDR1 and CDR2 (germline): MNHNS, SASEGT. V was pared by 6 bases and J by 5 bases, with 11 bases between. Written as DNA, the CDR3 is TGTGCCAGCAGGGACAGCACTGATCAGCCCCAGCATTTT. As protein: CASRDSTDQPQHF.

The rearrangement joins TRBV19 to TRBJ1-1, with 9 bases that match TRBD1. The V gene's germline CDR1 is LNHDA and CDR2 SQIVND (reference sequence). The CDR3 is 13 amino acids. The ends lost 5 bases at V and 9 bases at J; junction bases unmatched: 7. This chain's CDR3 is CASSRTGGEKAFF. CDR3 bases: TGTGCCAGTAGTCGAACAGGGGGCGAAAAAGCTTTCTTT. Supplemented by reference TRBV19 and TRBJ1-1, the full variable domain reads DGGITQSPKYLFRKEGQNVTLSCEQNLNHDAMYWYRQDPGQGLRLIYYSQIVNDFQKGDIAEGYSVSREKKESFPLTVTSAQKNPTAFYLCASSRTGGEKAFFGQGTRLTVV.

A single count supports this clone. This chain joins TRBV7-8 and TRBJ2-1; a weak D match, TRBD2 (6 bases). CDR1 is SGHVS, CDR2 FQNEAQ, per germline. The CDR3 extends over 15 amino acids. V was cut by 4 bases and J by 6 bases, with 16 bases left in between. The CDR3 DNA sequence: TGTGCCAGCAGCTCCCTCGGGGCCGGGGGCAATGAGCAGTTCTTC. Its protein product is CASSSLGAGGNEQFF.

The chain carries TRBV2 and TRBJ2-1; 7 bases match TRBD1. The germline CDR1 and CDR2 sequences are SNHLY and FYNNEI. This CDR3 spans 15 amino acids. After removal of 1 base from V and 2 bases from J, the junction contained 2 bases not matched to a gene. CDR3 in amino acids: CASSEVGQTYNEQFF. Written as DNA, the CDR3 is TGTGCCAGCAGTGAAGTGGGACAGACCTACAATGAGCAGTTCTTC.

The chain links TRBV4-1 to TRBJ2-7, with D perhaps matching TRBD2 (5 bases). Germline V CDR1 and CDR2: MGHRA, YSYEKL. CDR3 size: 17 residues. The ends were cut back, 2 bases at V and 2 bases at J, with 19 bases in the middle. The CDR3 is CASSQSFTMDFPYEQYF. The CDR3 DNA is TGCGCCAGCAGCCAATCCTTTACTATGGACTTCCCCTACGAGCAGTACTTC.

V usage is TRBV5-1 and J usage is TRBJ2-1, with unresolved D. V lost 5 bases to trimming and J lost 8 bases, with 26 bases between them. Germline CDR1 is SGHRS and CDR2 is YFSETQ. This CDR3 has 17 amino acids. The CDR3 nucleotides are TGCGCCAGCAGTTTGATTGGATCCAACAAGGCCGAGGATGAGCAGTTCTTC. It encodes CASSLIGSNKAEDEQFF. Together with reference TRBV5-1 and TRBJ2-1, the CDR3 gives the full variable domain: KAGVTQTPRYLIKTRGQQVTLSCSPISGHRSVSWYQQTPGQGLQFLFEYFSETQRNKGNFPGRFSGRQFSNSRSEMNVSTLELGDSALYLCASSLIGSNKAEDEQFFGPGTRLTVL.

The chain links TRBV6-1 to TRBJ2-5, with TRBD2 identical over 10 bases. The CDR3 totals 15 residues. The junction had 5 bases not matched to a gene; V was cut back by 4 bases and J by 3 bases. CDR1 and CDR2 (germline): MNHNS, SASEGT. DNA for the CDR3: TGTGCCAGCAGTGCCCCTAGCGGGGGTAAAGAGACCCAGTACTTC. This gives the protein CASSAPSGGKETQYF.

This clone was observed a few times. The V and J genes are TRBV5-3 and TRBJ1-5; no definite D call. Being an ORF, TRBV5-3 has a function that is uncertain. Trimming left V 1 base short and J 0 bases short, with 11 bases between. This CDR3 comprises 16 residues. CDR3 amino acids: CARSLSGGYSNQPQHF. The CDR3, as DNA: TGTGCCAGAAGCTTGAGCGGCGGGTATAGCAATCAGCCCCAGCATTTT.

V gene TRBV7-9 combines with J gene TRBJ2-3; TRBD2 matches at 10 bases. Germline values: CDR1 SEHNR, CDR2 FQNEAQ (reference sequence). The junction had 10 bases not matched to a gene; V was cut back by 4 bases and J by 3 bases. The CDR3 is made up of 17 amino acids. CDR3 in amino acids: CASSSSVASGRTDTQYF. DNA for the CDR3: TGTGCCAGCAGCTCCAGTGTGGCTAGCGGGAGAACAGATACGCAGTATTTT.

CDR3 coding DNA: TGTGCCAACTCCCCGAGGTACCGCTCCTACAATGAGCAGTTCTTC. This gives the protein CANSPRYRSYNEQFF. The gene calls are TRBV6-7 and TRBJ2-1; D gene uncertain. TRBV6-7 is noted as an ORF with a role that remains uncertain. Deletions cut 10 bases from V and 0 bases from J, with 16 bases between. The CDR3 runs to 15 residues.

This sequence joins TRBV7-9 and TRBJ1-2; D call uncertain. CDR1 is SEHNR and CDR2 is FQNEAQ in the germline V gene (reference sequence). The CDR3 contains 14 residues. The V and J ends lost 1 base and 3 bases respectively, with 9 bases between them. CDR3 DNA: TGTGCCAGCAGCTTAGACAGTTACGACTATGGCTACACCTTC. Translated: CASSLDSYDYGYTF.

The chain recombines TRBV27 with TRBJ2-1; D ambiguous. Germline-derived CDR1 and CDR2 are MNHEY and SMNVEV (reference sequence). This CDR3 region has 16 residues. The V end lost 0 bases, the J end lost 6 bases, and 15 bases lay between the germline ends. CDR3 loop: CASSLSGNLPPNEQFF. CDR3 bases: TGTGCCAGCAGTTTATCGGGCAATCTCCCCCCCAATGAGCAGTTCTTC.

This clone has just one count. This sequence joins TRBV7-8 and TRBJ2-3; D may be TRBD2 (7 bases). CDR3 size: 16 residues. The germline V and J ends were trimmed by 6 bases and 1 base, with 17 bases remaining between them. Germline CDR1 is SGHVS and CDR2 is FQNEAQ. CDR3 sequence: CASSPFAGAGTDTQYF. In DNA form, the CDR3 reads TGTGCCAGCAGTCCGTTTGCGGGGGCTGGCACAGATACGCAGTATTTT.

The chain links TRBV18 to TRBJ2-7; D not certain. The CDR3 totals 14 residues. Trimming left V 0 bases short and J 2 bases short, with 8 bases between. Germline V CDR1 and CDR2: KGHSH, LQKENI. The CDR3 reads CASSPPQVPYEQYF. DNA of the CDR3: TGTGCCAGCTCACCACCGCAGGTTCCCTACGAGCAGTACTTC.

CDR3 sequence reads: CASSEYLVTGVTGELFF. Written as DNA, the CDR3 is TGTGCCAGCAGTGAATATTTAGTGACAGGGGTAACCGGGGAGCTGTTTTTT. This rearrangement joins TRBV25-1 to TRBJ2-2; 8 bases map to TRBD1. The J segment lost 5 bases and the V segment lost 0 bases, leaving 8 bases of the junction unmatched. This CDR3 has 17 residues. Germline assignment: CDR1 MGHDK and CDR2 SYGVNS.